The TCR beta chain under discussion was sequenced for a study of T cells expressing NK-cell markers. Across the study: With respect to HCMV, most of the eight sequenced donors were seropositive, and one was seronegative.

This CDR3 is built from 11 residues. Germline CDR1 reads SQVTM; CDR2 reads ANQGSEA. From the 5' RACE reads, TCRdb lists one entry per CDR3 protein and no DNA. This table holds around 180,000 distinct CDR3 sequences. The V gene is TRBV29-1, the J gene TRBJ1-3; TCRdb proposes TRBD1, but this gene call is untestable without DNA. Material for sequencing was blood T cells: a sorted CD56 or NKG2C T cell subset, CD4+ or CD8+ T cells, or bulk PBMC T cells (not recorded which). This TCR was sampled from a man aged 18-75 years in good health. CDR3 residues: CSTRQGNTIYF.